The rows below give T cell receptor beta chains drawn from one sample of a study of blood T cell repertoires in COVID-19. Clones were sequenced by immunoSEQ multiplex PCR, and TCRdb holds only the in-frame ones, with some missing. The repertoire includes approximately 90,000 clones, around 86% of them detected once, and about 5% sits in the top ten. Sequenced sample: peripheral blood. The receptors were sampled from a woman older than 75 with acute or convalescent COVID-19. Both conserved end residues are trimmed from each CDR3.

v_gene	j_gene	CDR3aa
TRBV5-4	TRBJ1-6	ASSPTGGDPSPLH
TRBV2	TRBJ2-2	ASSRTGAAGELF
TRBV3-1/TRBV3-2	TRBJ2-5	ASARGSGGTQY
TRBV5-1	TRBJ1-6	ASSSLSRSSYNSPLH
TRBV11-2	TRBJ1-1	ASSPRQGRGHTEAF
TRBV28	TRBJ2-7	ASSGATFGQQY
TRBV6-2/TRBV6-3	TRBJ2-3	ASSSRDRGTDTQY
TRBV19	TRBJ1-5	ASRPGGIQPQH
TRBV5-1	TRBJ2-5	ASSNHTGLGTQY
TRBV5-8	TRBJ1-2	ASSPTGVLYGYT
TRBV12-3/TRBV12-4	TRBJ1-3	ASSAIGNTIY
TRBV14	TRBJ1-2	ASSGRTGALYGYT
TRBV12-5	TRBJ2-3	ASGLGTSGGPSTDTQY
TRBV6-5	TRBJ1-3	ASRNTGSGNTIY
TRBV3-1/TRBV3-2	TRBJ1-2	ASSPTETRGVYGYT
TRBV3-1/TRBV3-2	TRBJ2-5	ASSRPGLAGQETQY
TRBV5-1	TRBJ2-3	ASSLRGTTDTQY
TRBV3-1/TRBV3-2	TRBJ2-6	ASSQVSGSSGANVLT
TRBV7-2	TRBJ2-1	ASSSTGRGLSSYNEQF
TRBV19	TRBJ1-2	ASSTVTGGNGYT
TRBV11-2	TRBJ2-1	ASSLISGGLYNEQF
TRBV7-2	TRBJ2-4	ASGTGSKNIQY
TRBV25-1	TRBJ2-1	ASSEYQGSNEQF
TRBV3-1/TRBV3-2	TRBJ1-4	ASSQVYRVQEKLF
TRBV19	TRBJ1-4	ASSFHRGDEKLF
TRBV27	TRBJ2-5	ASSFGGQETQY
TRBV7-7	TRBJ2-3	ASYFNGQSTDTQY
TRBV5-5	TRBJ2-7	ASSRGLHLDYEQY
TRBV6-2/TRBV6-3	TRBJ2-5	ASSRPSAQY
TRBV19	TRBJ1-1	ASSGARSVGAF
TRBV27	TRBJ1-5	ASSLSGAGSNQPQH
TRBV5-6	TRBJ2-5	ASSLADRGLRETQY
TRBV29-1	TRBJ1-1	SGNFGGTEAF
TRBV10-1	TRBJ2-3	ASSQIPGLAVTDTQY
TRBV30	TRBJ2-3	AWSVTSGGTDTQY
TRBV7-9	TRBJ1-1	ASSPEGVAEAF
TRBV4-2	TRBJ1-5	ASSQVTRGQPQH
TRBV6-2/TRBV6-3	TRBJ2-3	ASSPGLTNTDTQY
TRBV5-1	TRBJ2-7	ASRQAGGSYEQY
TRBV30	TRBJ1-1	AWIPGDRGLTEAF
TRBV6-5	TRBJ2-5	ASGTGQETQY
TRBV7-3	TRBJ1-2	ASSSGDRTNYGYT
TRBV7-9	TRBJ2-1	ASSLGSSNEQF